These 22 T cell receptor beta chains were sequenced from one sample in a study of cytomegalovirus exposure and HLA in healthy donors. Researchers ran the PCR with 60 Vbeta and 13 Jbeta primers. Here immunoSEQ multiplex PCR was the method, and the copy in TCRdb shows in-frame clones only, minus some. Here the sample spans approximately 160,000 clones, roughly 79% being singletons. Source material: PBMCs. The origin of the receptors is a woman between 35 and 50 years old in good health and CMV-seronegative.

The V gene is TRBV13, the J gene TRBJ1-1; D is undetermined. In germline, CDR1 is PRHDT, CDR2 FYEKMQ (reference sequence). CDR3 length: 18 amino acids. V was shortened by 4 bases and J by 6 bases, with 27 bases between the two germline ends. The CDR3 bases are TGTGCCAGCAGCTCATTCCAATTGACCACGACCCTCGGGGCTGAAGCTTTCTTT. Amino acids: CASSSFQLTTTLGAEAFF.

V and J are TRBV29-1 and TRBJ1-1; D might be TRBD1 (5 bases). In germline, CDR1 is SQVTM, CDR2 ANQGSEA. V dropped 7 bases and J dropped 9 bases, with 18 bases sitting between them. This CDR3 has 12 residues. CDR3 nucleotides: TGCAGCGAGTCCGGAGGGGCATCTCAAGCTTTCTTT. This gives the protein CSESGGASQAFF.

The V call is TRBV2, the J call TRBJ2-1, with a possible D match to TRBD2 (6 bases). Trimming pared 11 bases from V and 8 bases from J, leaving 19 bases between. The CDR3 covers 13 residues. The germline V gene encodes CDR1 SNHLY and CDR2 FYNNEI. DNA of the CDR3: TGTGCCGGTGAGGGACTGGGACGGGATGAGCAGTTCTTC. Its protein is CAGEGLGRDEQFF.

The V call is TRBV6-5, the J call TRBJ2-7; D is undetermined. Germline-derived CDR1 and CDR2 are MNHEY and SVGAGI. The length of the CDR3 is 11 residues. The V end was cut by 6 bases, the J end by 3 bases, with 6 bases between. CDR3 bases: TGTGCCAGCAGGGGCCTCTACGAGCAGTACTTC. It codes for CASRGLYEQYF.

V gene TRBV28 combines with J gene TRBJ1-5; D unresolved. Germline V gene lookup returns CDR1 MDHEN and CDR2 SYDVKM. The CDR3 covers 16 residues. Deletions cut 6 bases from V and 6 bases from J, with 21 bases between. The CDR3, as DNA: TGTGCCAGCAGGCCTCACGCGGCCCCGAGTGCTCAGCCCCAGCATTTT. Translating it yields CASRPHAAPSAQPQHF.

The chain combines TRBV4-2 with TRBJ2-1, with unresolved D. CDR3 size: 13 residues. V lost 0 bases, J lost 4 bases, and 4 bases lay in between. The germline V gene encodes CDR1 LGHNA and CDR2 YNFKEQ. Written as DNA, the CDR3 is TGTGCCAGCAGCCAAGATAAATACAATGAGCAGTTCTTC. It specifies CASSQDKYNEQFF.

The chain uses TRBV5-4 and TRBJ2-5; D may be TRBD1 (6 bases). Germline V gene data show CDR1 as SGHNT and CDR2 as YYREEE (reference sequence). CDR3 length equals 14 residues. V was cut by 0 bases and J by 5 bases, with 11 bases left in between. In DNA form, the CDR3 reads TGTGCCAGCAGCTTGGCACGGCAGGGGGAGACCCAGTACTTC. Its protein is CASSLARQGETQYF.

The CDR3 is CASSKQGVDTEAFF. In DNA, the CDR3 is TGTGCCAGCAGTAAACAGGGCGTGGACACTGAAGCTTTCTTT. The chain has TRBV6-1 and TRBJ1-1; D is perhaps TRBD1 (6 bases). Germline V CDR1 and CDR2: MNHNS, SASEGT. This CDR3 is built from 14 residues. With 5 bases removed from V and 3 bases from J, the gap between germline ends came to 13 bases.

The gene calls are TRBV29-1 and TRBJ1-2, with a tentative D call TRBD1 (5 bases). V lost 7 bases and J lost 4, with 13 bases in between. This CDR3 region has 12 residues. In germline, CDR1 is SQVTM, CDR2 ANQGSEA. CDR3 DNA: TGCAGCGCTAGGGGCCTCGGCTATGGCTACACCTTC. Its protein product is CSARGLGYGYTF.

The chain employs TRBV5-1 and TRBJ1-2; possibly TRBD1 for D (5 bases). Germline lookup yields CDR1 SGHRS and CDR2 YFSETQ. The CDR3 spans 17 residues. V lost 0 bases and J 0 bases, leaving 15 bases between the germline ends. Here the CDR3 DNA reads TGCGCCAGCAGCTTGGCCGGACATATGATAGCTAACTATGGCTACACCTTC. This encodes CASSLAGHMIANYGYTF.

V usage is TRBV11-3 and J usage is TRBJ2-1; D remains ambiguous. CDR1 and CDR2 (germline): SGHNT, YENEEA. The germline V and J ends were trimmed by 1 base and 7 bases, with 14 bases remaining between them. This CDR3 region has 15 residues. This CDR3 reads CASSLGVGQVNEQFF. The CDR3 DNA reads TGTGCCAGCAGCTTAGGGGTGGGCCAAGTAAATGAGCAGTTCTTC. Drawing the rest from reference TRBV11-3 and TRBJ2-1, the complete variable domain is EAGVVQSPRYKIIEKKQPVAFWCNPISGHNTLYWYLQNLGQGPELLIRYENEEAVDDSQLPKDRFSAERLKGVDSTLKIQPAELGDSAVYLCASSLGVGQVNEQFFGPGTRLTVL.

The CDR3 coding sequence is TGTGCTAGTGGGCCTGAGGGAAACATTCAGTACTTC. This encodes CASGPEGNIQYF. The chain uses TRBV12-5 and TRBJ2-4; tentatively, D is TRBD2 (5 bases). Per the germline V gene, CDR1 is LGHNT and CDR2 is FRNRAP. The V end was cut by 6 bases, the J end by 6 bases, with 9 bases between. This CDR3 spans 12 amino acids.

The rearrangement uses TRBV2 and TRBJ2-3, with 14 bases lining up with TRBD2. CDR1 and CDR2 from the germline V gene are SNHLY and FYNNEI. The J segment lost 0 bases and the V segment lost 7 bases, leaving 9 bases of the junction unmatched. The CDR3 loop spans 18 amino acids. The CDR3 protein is CASTRTSGRYISTDTQYF. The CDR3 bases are TGTGCCAGCACTAGGACTAGCGGGAGGTATATTAGCACAGATACGCAGTATTTT.

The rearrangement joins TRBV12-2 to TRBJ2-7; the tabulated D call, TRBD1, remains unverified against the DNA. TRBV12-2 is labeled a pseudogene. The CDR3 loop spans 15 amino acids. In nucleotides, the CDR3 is TGTGCAAGTCGCCCACTGAGGACACCCTCCTACGAGCAGTACTTC. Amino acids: CASRPLRTPSYEQYF.

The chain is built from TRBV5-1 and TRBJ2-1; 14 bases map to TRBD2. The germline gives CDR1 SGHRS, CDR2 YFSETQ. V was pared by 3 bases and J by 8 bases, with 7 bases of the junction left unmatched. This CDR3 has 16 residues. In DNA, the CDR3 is TGCGCCAGCAGCTCAGGGACTAGCGGGAGTGGCGATGAGCAGTTCTTC. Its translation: CASSSGTSGSGDEQFF. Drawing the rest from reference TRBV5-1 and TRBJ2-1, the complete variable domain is KAGVTQTPRYLIKTRGQQVTLSCSPISGHRSVSWYQQTPGQGLQFLFEYFSETQRNKGNFPGRFSGRQFSNSRSEMNVSTLELGDSALYLCASSSGTSGSGDEQFFGPGTRLTVL.

This CDR3 reads CASSTGTGGAGTEAFF. DNA of the CDR3: TGCGCCAGCAGTACCGGGACAGGGGGCGCAGGGACTGAAGCTTTCTTT. V and J are TRBV5-1 and TRBJ1-1; TRBD1 matches at 12 bases. Trimming cost V 5 bases and J 5 bases; bases outside gene matches: 10. CDR1 and CDR2 (germline): SGHRS, YFSETQ. CDR3 size: 16 residues.

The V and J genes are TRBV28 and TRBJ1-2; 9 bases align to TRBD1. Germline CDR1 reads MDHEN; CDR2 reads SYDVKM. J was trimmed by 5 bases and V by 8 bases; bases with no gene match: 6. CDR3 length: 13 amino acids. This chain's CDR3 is CASGTGWEYGYTF. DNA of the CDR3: TGTGCCAGCGGGACAGGGTGGGAGTATGGCTACACCTTC.

CDR3 DNA: TGTGCCAGTAGTATAGGTGAGGGAGCCCAGCATTTT. It translates to CASSIGEGAQHF. V is TRBV19 and J is TRBJ1-5; D is uncertain. Looked up from germline, CDR1 is LNHDA and CDR2 is SQIVND (reference sequence). The CDR3 runs 12 residues. Trimming left V 1 base short and J 11 bases short, with 9 bases between.

The chain's CDR3 is CASSLSPGQERNTEAFF. The CDR3 bases are TGTGCCAGCAGTTTATCCCCGGGACAGGAGAGGAACACTGAAGCTTTCTTT. This chain links TRBV28 with TRBJ1-1; 8 bases line up with TRBD1. V trimming: 1 base; J trimming: 1 base; junction bases outside the gene matches: 8. CDR1 is MDHEN, CDR2 SYDVKM, per germline. This CDR3 contains 17 residues. Full variable domain (remainder filled in from reference TRBV28 and TRBJ1-1): DVKVTQSSRYLVKRTGEKVFLECVQDMDHENMFWYRQDPGLGLRLIYFSYDVKMKEKGDIPEGYSVSREKKERFSLILESASTNQTSMYLCASSLSPGQERNTEAFFGQGTRLTVV.

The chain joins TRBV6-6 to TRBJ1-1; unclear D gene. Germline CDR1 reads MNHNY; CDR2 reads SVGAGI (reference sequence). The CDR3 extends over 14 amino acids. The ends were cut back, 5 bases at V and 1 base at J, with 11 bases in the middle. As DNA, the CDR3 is TGTGCCAGCAGTCTCCCCGACACGAACACTGAAGCTTTCTTT. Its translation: CASSLPDTNTEAFF.

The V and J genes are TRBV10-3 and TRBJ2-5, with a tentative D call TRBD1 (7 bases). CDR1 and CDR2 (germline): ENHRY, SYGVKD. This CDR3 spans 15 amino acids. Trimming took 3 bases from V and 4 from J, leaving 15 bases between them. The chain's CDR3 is CAISDPGGRVETQYF. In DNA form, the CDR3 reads TGTGCCATCAGTGATCCAGGGGGGAGAGTAGAGACCCAGTACTTC.

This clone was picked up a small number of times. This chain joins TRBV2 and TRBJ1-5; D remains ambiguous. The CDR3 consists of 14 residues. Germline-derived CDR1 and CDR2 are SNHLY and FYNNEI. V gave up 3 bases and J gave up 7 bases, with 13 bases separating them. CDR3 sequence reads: CASSDGRSGQPQHF. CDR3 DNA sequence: TGTGCCAGCAGTGATGGCCGGTCCGGGCAGCCCCAGCATTTT.